This T cell receptor beta chain was sequenced in a study of blood T cell repertoires in COVID-19. As for the study in general: In each case, the material was cDNA or gDNA derived from T cells, B-cell-depleted T cells, or PBMCs.

Original analysis: Nucleated cell counts were estimated from reference gene primer amplification. Data came from immunoSEQ multiplex PCR; TCRdb stores just in-frame clones and leaves some out. V and J calls and clone size are given by that table; D and trimming were obtained from the DNA. The table has roughly 370,000 clones, approximately 87% seen once; the top ten hold about a tenth. V lost 1 base and J 2 bases, leaving 12 bases between the germline ends. The CDR3 spans 15 residues. Germline V gene lookup returns CDR1 MGHRA and CDR2 YSYEKL. Sequencing was carried out using PBMCs or T cells enriched from blood (not recorded which). This chain uses TRBV4-1 with TRBJ2-7; weak D call: TRBD1 (6 bases). The TCR originated in a woman between 45 and 60 years old who had recovered from COVID-19. The CDR3 here is CASSQARGSPYEQYF. The CDR3 nucleotides read TGCGCCAGCAGCCAAGCCAGGGGCTCTCCCTACGAGCAGTACTTC.